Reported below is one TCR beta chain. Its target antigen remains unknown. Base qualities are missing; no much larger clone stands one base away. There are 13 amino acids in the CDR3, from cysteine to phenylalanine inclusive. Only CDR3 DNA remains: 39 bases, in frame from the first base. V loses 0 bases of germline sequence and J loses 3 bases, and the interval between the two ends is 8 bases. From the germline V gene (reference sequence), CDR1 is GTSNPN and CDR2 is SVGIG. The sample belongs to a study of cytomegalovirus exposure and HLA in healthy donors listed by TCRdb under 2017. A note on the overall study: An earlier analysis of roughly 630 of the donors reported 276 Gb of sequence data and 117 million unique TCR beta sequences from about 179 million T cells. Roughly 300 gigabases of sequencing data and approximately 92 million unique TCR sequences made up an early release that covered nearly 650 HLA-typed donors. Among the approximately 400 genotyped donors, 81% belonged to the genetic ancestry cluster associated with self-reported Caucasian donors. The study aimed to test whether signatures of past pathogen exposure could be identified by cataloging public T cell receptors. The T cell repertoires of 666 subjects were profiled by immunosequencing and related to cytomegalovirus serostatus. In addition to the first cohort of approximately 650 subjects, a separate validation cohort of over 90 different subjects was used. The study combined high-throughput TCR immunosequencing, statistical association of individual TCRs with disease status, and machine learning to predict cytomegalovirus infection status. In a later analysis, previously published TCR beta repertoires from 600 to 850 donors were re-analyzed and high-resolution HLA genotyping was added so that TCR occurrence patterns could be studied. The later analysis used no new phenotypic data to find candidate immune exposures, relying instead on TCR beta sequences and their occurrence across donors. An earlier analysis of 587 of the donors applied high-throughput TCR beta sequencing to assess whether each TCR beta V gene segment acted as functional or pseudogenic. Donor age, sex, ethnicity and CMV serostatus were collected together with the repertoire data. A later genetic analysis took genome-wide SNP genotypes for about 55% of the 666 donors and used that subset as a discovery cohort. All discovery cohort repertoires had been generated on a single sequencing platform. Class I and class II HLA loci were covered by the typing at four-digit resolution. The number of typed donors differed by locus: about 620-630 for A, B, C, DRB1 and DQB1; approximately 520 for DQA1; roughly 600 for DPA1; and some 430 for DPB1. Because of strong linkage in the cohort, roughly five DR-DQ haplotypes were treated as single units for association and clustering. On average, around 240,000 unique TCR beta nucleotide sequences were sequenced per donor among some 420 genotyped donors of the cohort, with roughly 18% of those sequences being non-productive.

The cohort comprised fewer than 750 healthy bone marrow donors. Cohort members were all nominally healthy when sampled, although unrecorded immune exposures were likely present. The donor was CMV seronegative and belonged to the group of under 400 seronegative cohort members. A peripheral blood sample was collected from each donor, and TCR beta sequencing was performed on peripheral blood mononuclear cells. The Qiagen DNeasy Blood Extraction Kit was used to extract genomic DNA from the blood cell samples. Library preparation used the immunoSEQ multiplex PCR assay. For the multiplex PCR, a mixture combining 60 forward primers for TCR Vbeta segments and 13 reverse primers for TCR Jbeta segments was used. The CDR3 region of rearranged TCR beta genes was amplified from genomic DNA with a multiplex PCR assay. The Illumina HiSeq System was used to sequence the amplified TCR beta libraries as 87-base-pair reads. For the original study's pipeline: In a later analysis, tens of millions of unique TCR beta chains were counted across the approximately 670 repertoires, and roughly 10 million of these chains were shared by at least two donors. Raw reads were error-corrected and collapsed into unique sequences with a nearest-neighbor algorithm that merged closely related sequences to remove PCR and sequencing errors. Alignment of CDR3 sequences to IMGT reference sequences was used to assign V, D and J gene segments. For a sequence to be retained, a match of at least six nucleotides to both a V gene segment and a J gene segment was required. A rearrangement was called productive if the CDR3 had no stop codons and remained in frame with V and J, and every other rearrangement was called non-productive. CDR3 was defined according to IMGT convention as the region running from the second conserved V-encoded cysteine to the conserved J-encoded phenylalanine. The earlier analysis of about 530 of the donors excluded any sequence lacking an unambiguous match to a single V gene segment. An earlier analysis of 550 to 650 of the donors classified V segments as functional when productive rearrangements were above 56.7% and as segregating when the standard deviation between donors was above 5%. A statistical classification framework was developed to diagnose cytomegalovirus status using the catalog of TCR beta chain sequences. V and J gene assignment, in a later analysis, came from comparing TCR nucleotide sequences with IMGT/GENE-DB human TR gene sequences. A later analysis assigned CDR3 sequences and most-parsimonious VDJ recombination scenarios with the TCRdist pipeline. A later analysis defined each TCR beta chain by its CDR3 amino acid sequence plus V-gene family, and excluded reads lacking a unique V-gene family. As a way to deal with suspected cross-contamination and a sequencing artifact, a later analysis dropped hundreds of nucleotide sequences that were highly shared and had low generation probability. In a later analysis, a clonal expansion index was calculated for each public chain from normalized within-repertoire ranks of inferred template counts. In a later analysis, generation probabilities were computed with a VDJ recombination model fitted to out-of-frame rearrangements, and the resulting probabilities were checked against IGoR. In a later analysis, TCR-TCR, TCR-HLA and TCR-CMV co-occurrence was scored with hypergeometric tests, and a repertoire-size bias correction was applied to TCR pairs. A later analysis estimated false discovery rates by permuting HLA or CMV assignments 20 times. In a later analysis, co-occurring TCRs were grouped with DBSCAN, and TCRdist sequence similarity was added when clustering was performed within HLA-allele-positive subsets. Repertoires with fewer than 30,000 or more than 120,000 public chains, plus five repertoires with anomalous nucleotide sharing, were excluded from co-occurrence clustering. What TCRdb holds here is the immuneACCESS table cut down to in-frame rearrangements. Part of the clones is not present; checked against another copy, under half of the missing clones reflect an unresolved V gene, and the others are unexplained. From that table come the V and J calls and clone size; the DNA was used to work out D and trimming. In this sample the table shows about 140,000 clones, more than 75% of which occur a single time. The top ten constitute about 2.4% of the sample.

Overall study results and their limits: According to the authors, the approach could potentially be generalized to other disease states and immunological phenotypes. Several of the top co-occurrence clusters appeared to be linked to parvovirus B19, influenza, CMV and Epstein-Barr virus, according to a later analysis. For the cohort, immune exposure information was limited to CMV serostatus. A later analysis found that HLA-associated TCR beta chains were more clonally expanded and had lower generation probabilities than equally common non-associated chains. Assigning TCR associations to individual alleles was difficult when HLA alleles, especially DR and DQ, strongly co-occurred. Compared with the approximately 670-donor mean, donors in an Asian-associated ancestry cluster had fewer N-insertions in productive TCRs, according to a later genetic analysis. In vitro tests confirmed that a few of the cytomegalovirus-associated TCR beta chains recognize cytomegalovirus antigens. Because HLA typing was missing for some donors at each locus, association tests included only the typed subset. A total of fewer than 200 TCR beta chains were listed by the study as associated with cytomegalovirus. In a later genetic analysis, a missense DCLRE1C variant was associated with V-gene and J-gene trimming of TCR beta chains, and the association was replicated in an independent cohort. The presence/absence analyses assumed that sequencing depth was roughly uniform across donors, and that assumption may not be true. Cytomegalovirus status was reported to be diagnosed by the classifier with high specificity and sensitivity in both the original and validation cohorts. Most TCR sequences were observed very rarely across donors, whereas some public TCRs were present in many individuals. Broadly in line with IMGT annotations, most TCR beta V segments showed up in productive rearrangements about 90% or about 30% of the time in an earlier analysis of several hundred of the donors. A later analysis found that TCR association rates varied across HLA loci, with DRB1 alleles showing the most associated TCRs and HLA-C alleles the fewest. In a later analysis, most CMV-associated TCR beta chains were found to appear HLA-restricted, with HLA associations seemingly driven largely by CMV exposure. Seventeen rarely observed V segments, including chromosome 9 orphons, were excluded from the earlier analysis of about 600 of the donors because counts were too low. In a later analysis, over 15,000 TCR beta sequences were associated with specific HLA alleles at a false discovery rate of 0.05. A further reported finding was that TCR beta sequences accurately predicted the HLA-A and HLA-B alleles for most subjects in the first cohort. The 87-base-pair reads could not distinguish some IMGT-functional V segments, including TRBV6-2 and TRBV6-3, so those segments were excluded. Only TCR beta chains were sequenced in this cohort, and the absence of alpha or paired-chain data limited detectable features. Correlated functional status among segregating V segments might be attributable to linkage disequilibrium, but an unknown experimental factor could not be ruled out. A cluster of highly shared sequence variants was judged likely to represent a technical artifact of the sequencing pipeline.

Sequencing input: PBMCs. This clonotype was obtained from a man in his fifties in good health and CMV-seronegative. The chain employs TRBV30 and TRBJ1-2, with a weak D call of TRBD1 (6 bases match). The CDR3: CAWSVAGDYGYTF. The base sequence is TGTGCCTGGAGTGTAGCAGGGGACTATGGCTACACCTTC.